This entry lists 10 T cell receptor beta chains sequenced from one sample in a study of cytomegalovirus exposure and HLA in healthy donors. Vbeta (60) and Jbeta (13) primers were used in the PCR. The protocol was immunoSEQ multiplex PCR, while the TCRdb copy is restricted to in-frame clones and leaves out a portion. Here the sample spans roughly 150,000 clones, roughly 85% being singletons. The material sequenced was PBMCs. These receptors originate from a man aged 30 to 39 in good health and CMV-seronegative.

CDR3 in DNA: TGTGCCATCAGCCGCACTAGCGGGGACACCGGGGAGCTGTTTTTT. Translation gives CAISRTSGDTGELFF. The rearrangement joins TRBV10-3 to TRBJ2-2, with 10 bases aligning to TRBD2. J was trimmed by 3 bases and V by 6 bases; bases with no gene match: 4. Germline CDR1 is ENHRY and CDR2 is SYGVKD. The CDR3 consists of 15 residues.

The chain recombines TRBV6-5 with TRBJ2-1, with 10 bases aligning to TRBD1. V lost 6 bases, J lost 8 bases, and 10 bases stayed unmatched. From germline, CDR1 is MNHEY and CDR2 SVGAGI. This CDR3 is built from 15 residues. CDR3 nucleotides: TGTGCCAGCAGCCGACAGGGGGCGGGCCCTTATGAGCAGTTCTTC. Protein sequence: CASSRQGAGPYEQFF.

The chain joins TRBV28 to TRBJ2-7, with a possible D match to TRBD2 (5 bases). Trimming removed 6 bases at V and 4 bases at J, with 19 bases between. This CDR3 spans 15 amino acids. The germline CDR1 and CDR2 sequences are MDHEN and SYDVKM. The CDR3 DNA sequence: TGTGCCAGCAGAACTAGTAGCCCCACCCCATACGAGCAGTACTTC. Translated: CASRTSSPTPYEQYF.

The gene calls are TRBV4-3 and TRBJ2-2, with TRBD1 matching over 8 bases. The V segment lost 3 bases and the J segment 9 bases; nucleotides outside the gene matches: 15. In germline, CDR1 is LGHNA, CDR2 YSLEER. The CDR3 totals 17 residues. CDR3 amino acids: CASSQAGRGLGHRELFF. The CDR3 bases are TGCGCCAGCAGCCAGGCGGGCAGGGGGCTAGGGCACCGGGAGCTGTTTTTT.

The chain combines TRBV11-2 with TRBJ1-4; 7 bases line up with TRBD1. The V segment lost 0 bases and the J segment 14 bases; nucleotides outside the gene matches: 6. The CDR3 covers 13 residues. CDR1 and CDR2 (germline): SGHAT, FQNNGV. The CDR3 region is CASSLDPGTVLFF. The CDR3, as DNA: TGTGCCAGCAGCTTAGATCCGGGGACAGTTCTGTTTTTT.

The V call is TRBV4-3, the J call TRBJ1-1; no clear D gene. This CDR3 comprises 15 residues. V was cut by 3 bases and J by 0 bases, with 11 bases left in between. Germline CDR1 LGHNA, CDR2 YSLEER. CDR3 region: CASSHTGVMNTEAFF. CDR3 nucleotides: TGCGCCAGCAGCCATACCGGGGTAATGAACACTGAAGCTTTCTTT.

The chain links TRBV10-3 to TRBJ2-7; tentative D call: TRBD1 (6 bases). V was clipped by 0 bases and J by 2 bases, with 11 bases between them. Germline V gene data show CDR1 as ENHRY and CDR2 as SYGVKD. This CDR3 comprises 15 residues. CDR3 sequence: CAISESSHRAYEQYF. The CDR3 DNA sequence: TGTGCCATCAGTGAGTCGAGCCACAGGGCCTACGAGCAGTACTTC.

The chain combines TRBV10-1 with TRBJ2-3; D is unresolved. Per the germline V gene, CDR1 is WNHNN and CDR2 is SYGVQD (reference sequence). Trimming removed 6 bases from V and 6 bases from J, with 16 bases in between. The CDR3 covers 14 residues. CDR3 sequence reads: CASSDSLPRDTQYF. The CDR3 DNA reads as TGCGCCAGCAGCGATAGCCTACCTCGGGATACGCAGTATTTT.

V and J are TRBV29-1 and TRBJ2-5; D not certain. The CDR3 totals 16 residues. In germline, CDR1 is SQVTM, CDR2 ANQGSEA. V shed 0 bases and J shed 4 bases, with 18 bases lying between them. The CDR3 DNA follows: TGCAGCGTTGAAGATCGAAGAGAAGAAGCTCGAGAGACCCAGTACTTC. It specifies CSVEDRREEARETQYF.

This rearrangement joins TRBV5-8 to TRBJ2-1; 11 bases map to TRBD2. The CDR3 loop spans 14 amino acids. The V and J ends lost 4 bases and 7 bases, in that order; junction bases with no gene match: 4. In germline, CDR1 is SGHTS, CDR2 YDEGEE. CDR3: CASSPRTSGNEQFF. CDR3 nucleotide sequence: TGTGCCAGCAGCCCCCGGACTAGCGGGAATGAGCAGTTCTTC.